This entry is about one T cell receptor (beta chain). The antigen is unknown. Following extraction, RNA underwent reverse transcription to cDNA, which served as the sequencing template. Sequencing used immunoSEQ multiplex PCR; TCRdb keeps in-frame clones, though not all of them. The sample lists 60,000 to 90,000 clones, roughly 66% occurring once. Trimming cost V 0 bases and J 3 bases; bases outside gene matches: 10. The CDR3 contains 17 residues. Germline V lookup: CDR1 MGHRA, CDR2 YSYEKL. This specimen belongs to a study of CD8+ T cells in alopecia areata. Study-wide results and caveats: Scalp clonality and expanded CD8+ clones among the top 100 were significantly decreased by tofacitinib. Greater clonality was observed in lesional scalp samples, especially alopecia totalis/universalis, versus normal scalp. While patients received tofacitinib, many expanded lesional clones remained present in scalp and blood. Because one nonresponder was included, the link of baseline CD8+ expansion to response is considered uncertain.

Treatment reported: oral pan-JAK inhibitor, 5-10 mg twice daily. This chain joins TRBV4-1 and TRBJ2-5, with 7 positions matching TRBD2. The receptor was isolated from a human donor with alopecia areata. Specimen: CD8+ T cells sorted from blood, collected at week 24, from a patient treated with tofacitinib. The CDR3 DNA follows: TGCGCCAGCAGCCAAGACGCGTCGGGAGGCTATGAAGAGACCCAGTACTTC. It yields the protein CASSQDASGGYEETQYF.